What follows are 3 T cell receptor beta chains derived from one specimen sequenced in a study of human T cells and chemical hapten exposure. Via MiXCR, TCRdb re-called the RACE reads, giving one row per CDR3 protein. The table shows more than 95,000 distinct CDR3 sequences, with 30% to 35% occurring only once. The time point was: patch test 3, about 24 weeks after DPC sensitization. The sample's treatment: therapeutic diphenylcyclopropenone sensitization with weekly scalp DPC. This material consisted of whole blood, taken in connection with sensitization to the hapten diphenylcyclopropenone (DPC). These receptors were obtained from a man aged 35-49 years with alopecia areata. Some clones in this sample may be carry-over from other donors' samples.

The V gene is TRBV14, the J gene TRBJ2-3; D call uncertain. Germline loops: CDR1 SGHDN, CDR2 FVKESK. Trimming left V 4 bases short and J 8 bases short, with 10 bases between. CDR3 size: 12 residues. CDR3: CASSPSLGTQYF. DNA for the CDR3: TGTGCCAGCAGCCCCAGTCTCGGTACGCAGTATTTT.

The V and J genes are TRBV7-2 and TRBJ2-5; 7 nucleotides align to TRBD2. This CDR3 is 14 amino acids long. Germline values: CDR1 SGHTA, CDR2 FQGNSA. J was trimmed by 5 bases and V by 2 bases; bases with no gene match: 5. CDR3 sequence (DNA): TGTGCCAGCAGCTTACAGGGAGGGAGGGAGACCCAGTACTTC. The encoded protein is CASSLQGGRETQYF.

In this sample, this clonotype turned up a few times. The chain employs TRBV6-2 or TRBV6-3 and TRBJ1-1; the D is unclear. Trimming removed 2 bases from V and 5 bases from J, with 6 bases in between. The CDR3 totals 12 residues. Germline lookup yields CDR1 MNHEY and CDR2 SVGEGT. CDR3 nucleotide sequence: TGTGCCAGCAGTTACAGGGTGACTGAAGCTTTCTTT. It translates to CASSYRVTEAFF.